The 28 T cell receptor beta chains given below trace back to one sample, sequenced in a study of blood T cell repertoires in COVID-19. TCRdb's copy holds only in-frame clones and misses some; the assay was immunoSEQ multiplex PCR. This sample has tens of thousands of clones; 70% to 90% occur once, and the top ten carry roughly an eighth. The sample consisted of peripheral blood. All receptors come from a human donor in a cohort sampled during active COVID-19.

The gene calls are TRBV30 and TRBJ2-1; perhaps D is TRBD1 or TRBD2 (5 bases each). With 5 bases removed from V and 3 bases from J, the gap between germline ends came to 11 bases. This CDR3 is 13 amino acids long. From germline, CDR1 is GTSNPN and CDR2 SVGIG (reference sequence). The CDR3 region is CAWGTGIYNEQFF. The CDR3 nucleotides read TGTGCCTGGGGGACGGGAATCTACAATGAGCAGTTCTTC.

The rearrangement uses TRBV14 and TRBJ2-7; 7 nucleotides line up with TRBD1. Germline V gene data show CDR1 as SGHDN and CDR2 as FVKESK. This CDR3 spans 13 amino acids. The trim removed 8 bases at V and 3 bases at J, leaving 7 bases unmatched. CDR3 DNA: TGTGCCAGCCTGAGGACAGGCCACTACGAGCAGTACTTC. This codes for CASLRTGHYEQYF.

The CDR3, as DNA: TGCGCCAGCAGTGAGACGGGGGGTCACGAGCAGTACTTC. Protein sequence: CASSETGGHEQYF. The V and J genes are TRBV10-1 and TRBJ2-7, with 7 bases fitting TRBD2. The CDR3 loop spans 13 amino acids. V gave up 2 bases and J gave up 5 bases; unmatched junction bases: 3. Germline V gives CDR1 WNHNN, CDR2 SYGVQD (reference sequence).

The chain carries TRBV7-8 and TRBJ1-1; unclear D gene. The ends were cut back, 5 bases at V and 3 bases at J, with 13 bases in the middle. CDR1 and CDR2 from the germline V gene are SGHVS and FQNEAQ. The CDR3 length is 14 residues. The DNA for the CDR3 is TGTGCCAGCAGCCTCTCGCCGTGGCACACTGAAGCTTTCTTT. Its protein is CASSLSPWHTEAFF.

The genes are TRBV7-2 and TRBJ2-2; 10 bases agree with TRBD1. The junction had 3 bases not matched to a gene; V was cut back by 4 bases and J by 4 bases. Germline assignment: CDR1 SGHTA and CDR2 FQGNSA. This CDR3 region has 15 residues. The CDR3 sequence is CASSSTGGSTGELFF. Written as DNA, the CDR3 is TGTGCCAGCAGCTCGACAGGGGGCAGCACCGGGGAGCTGTTTTTT.

This chain links TRBV7-9 with TRBJ2-5; TRBD2 aligns across 11 bases. This CDR3 contains 18 residues. V shed 4 bases, J shed 5 bases, and the junction held 15 bases outside the gene matches. The germline V gene has CDR1 SEHNR and CDR2 FQNEAQ (reference sequence). The CDR3 protein is CASSSRLVAGGLAETQYF. The CDR3 bases are TGTGCCAGCAGCTCCCGGCTGGTAGCGGGGGGGTTGGCGGAGACCCAGTACTTC.

V and J are TRBV6-2 or TRBV6-3 and TRBJ1-1, with D perhaps TRBD1 (5 bases). The CDR3 is 14 amino acids. Germline assignment: CDR1 MNHEY and CDR2 SVGEGT. Trimming shortened V by 2 bases and J by 4 bases, and 11 bases separated the two germline ends. The CDR3 nucleotides read TGTGCCAGCAGTTACACGACAGTGGGCACTGAAGCTTTCTTT. The encoded protein is CASSYTTVGTEAFF.

V and J are TRBV10-1 and TRBJ2-2, with TRBD2 identical over 11 bases. The CDR3 length is 18 residues. Germline CDR1 reads WNHNN; CDR2 reads SYGVQD (reference sequence). With V trimmed by 3 bases and J by 5 bases, 11 bases remained unmatched. For the CDR3, the DNA is TGCGCCAGCAGTGATCTGCTAGCGGGGGGCCGGGATACCGGGGAGCTGTTTTTT. Translation gives CASSDLLAGGRDTGELFF.

This chain links TRBV11-3 with TRBJ2-3; 9 positions agree with TRBD2. CDR3 length equals 16 residues. Germline-derived CDR1 and CDR2 are SGHNT and YENEEA. V was clipped by 5 bases and J by 0 bases; unmatched bases: 6. CDR3 nucleotide sequence: TGTGCCAGCAGCCGTGGCGGGGGGGCCAGCACAGATACGCAGTATTTT. This sequence encodes CASSRGGGASTDTQYF.

The chain links TRBV18 to TRBJ2-1, with 8 bases aligning to TRBD1. Trimming removed 3 bases from V and 6 bases from J; junction bases left unmatched: 7. The CDR3 is 15 amino acids. Germline assignment: CDR1 KGHSH and CDR2 LQKENI. Here the CDR3 DNA reads TGTGCCAGCTCACCTGGTGGACAGGGAGGCAATGAGCAGTTCTTC. This codes for CASSPGGQGGNEQFF.

The CDR3 coding sequence is TGTGCCAGCAGAGGACCCTTGACAGAGCCGAACACCGGGGAGCTGTTTTTT. Protein product: CASRGPLTEPNTGELFF. The chain carries TRBV21-1 and TRBJ2-2; the table's D call, TRBD1, was not checked against the DNA. TRBV21-1 is a recognized pseudogene. The CDR3 runs 17 residues.

V and J are TRBV5-5 and TRBJ2-5; 8 nucleotides match TRBD1. The ends lost 0 bases at V and 7 bases at J; junction bases unmatched: 11. Germline CDR1 reads SGHKS; CDR2 reads YYEKEE (reference sequence). The CDR3 contains 16 residues. CDR3 bases: TGTGCCAGCAGCTTGGCGGGACAGGATCCTTTGAGGACCCAGTACTTC. Residues: CASSLAGQDPLRTQYF.

The gene calls are TRBV5-1 and TRBJ1-6; D possibly corresponds to TRBD1 (5 bases). Trimming shortened V by 5 bases and J by 9 bases, and 18 bases separated the two germline ends. This CDR3 contains 15 residues. Germline V CDR1 and CDR2: SGHRS, YFSETQ. The DNA of the CDR3 is TGCGCCAGCAGATACCAGCTGGACACAATTTCACCCCTCCACTTT. Its protein is CASRYQLDTISPLHF.

The V call is TRBV5-1, the J call TRBJ2-3; the match to TRBD1 covers 12 bases. This CDR3 has 20 residues. V lost 0 bases and J lost 4; bases outside the gene matches: 15. From germline, CDR1 is SGHRS and CDR2 YFSETQ. CDR3 loop: CASSLAGTGGASGFPDTQYF. The CDR3 nucleotides are TGCGCCAGCAGCTTGGCCGGGACAGGGGGCGCGTCTGGGTTCCCAGATACGCAGTATTTT.

This sequence joins TRBV7-6 and TRBJ1-2; TRBD1 might be the D (5 bases). The germline gives CDR1 SGHVS, CDR2 FNYEAQ. V lost 0 bases and J 2 bases, leaving 10 bases between the germline ends. This CDR3 contains 15 residues. The CDR3 loop is CASSLAVTANYGYTF. CDR3 DNA sequence: TGTGCCAGCAGCTTAGCGGTGACAGCAAACTATGGCTACACCTTC.

The chain has TRBV6-1 and TRBJ2-1, with D possibly matching TRBD1 (7 bases). CDR3 length: 14 residues. Germline V lookup: CDR1 MNHNS, CDR2 SASEGT. Trimming took 6 bases from V and 3 from J, leaving 12 bases between them. The CDR3 loop reads CASSPQGGYNEQFF. The CDR3 coding sequence is TGTGCCAGCAGCCCCCAGGGGGGCTACAATGAGCAGTTCTTC.

This chain uses TRBV6-5 with TRBJ1-2; the D gene is possibly TRBD1 (5 bases). The V end was cut by 10 bases, the J end by 4 bases, with 16 bases between. In germline, CDR1 is MNHEY, CDR2 SVGAGI. There are 13 residues in the CDR3. CDR3 loop: CATQAGLSYGYTF. The DNA of the CDR3 is TGTGCCACTCAGGCAGGGCTTAGCTATGGCTACACCTTC.

The gene calls are TRBV6-5 and TRBJ1-5, with TRBD1 matching over 8 bases. The CDR3 sequence is 16 residues long. Germline V gene sequence: CDR1 MNHEY, CDR2 SVGAGI. The V gene end was trimmed by 4 bases and the J gene end by 3 bases; junction bases not matched to a gene: 8. The CDR3 spells CASSSQGQAYNQPQHF. CDR3 in DNA: TGTGCCAGCAGTTCCCAGGGACAGGCTTACAATCAGCCCCAGCATTTT.

This clone occurred a few times. This sequence joins TRBV4-1 and TRBJ1-6; D is ambiguous. Germline CDR1 and CDR2: MGHRA and YSYEKL. Trimming took 0 bases from V and 7 from J, leaving 16 bases between them. The CDR3 is 17 amino acids. CDR3 loop: CASSQERYGLLNSPLHF. The DNA of the CDR3 is TGCGCCAGCAGCCAAGAAAGGTATGGGCTGTTAAATTCACCCCTCCACTTT.

This clone has just a few counts. The chain joins TRBV6-1 to TRBJ2-3; a weak D match, TRBD2 (7 bases). The V end was cut by 2 bases, the J end by 1 base, with 10 bases between. Germline V gene data show CDR1 as MNHNS and CDR2 as SASEGT. The CDR3 totals 15 residues. CDR3 nucleotide sequence: TGTGCCAGCAGTGAAATAGGGGGGGGCACAGATACGCAGTATTTT. Its translation is CASSEIGGGTDTQYF.

J is TRBJ2-3 and V is TRBV6-5; 7 positions agree with TRBD1. CDR1 and CDR2 from the germline V gene are MNHEY and SVGAGI. Trimming at V came to 6 bases and at J to 3 bases, leaving 6 bases not matched to a gene. The CDR3 has 14 amino acids. In DNA, the CDR3 is TGTGCCAGCAGAACGACAGGGTGGACAGATACGCAGTATTTT. Its protein product is CASRTTGWTDTQYF.

V usage is TRBV18 and J usage is TRBJ1-6, with 8 bases identical to TRBD1. CDR3 length: 13 residues. The V and J ends lost 3 bases and 8 bases, in that order; junction bases with no gene match: 0. Per germline, CDR1 KGHSH and CDR2 LQKENI. The chain's CDR3 is CASSPTGDSPLHF. CDR3 nucleotides: TGTGCCAGCTCACCGACAGGGGATTCACCCCTCCACTTT. Full variable domain (remainder filled in from reference TRBV18 and TRBJ1-6): NAGVMQNPRHLVRRRGQEARLRCSPMKGHSHVYWYRQLPEEGLKFMVYLQKENIIDESGMPKERFSAEFPKEGPSILRIQQVVRGDSAAYFCASSPTGDSPLHFGNGTRLTVT.

The CDR3 sequence: CASSSTGAGNQETQYF. CDR3 DNA sequence: TGCGCCAGCAGCTCTACCGGGGCGGGGAACCAAGAGACCCAGTACTTC. V and J are TRBV5-1 and TRBJ2-5; D might be TRBD2 (6 bases). Trimming took off 3 bases at V and 0 bases at J, with 15 bases between the two ends. This CDR3 contains 16 residues. Germline V gene sequence: CDR1 SGHRS, CDR2 YFSETQ. The full variable domain, its missing parts supplied by reference TRBV5-1 and TRBJ2-5, is KAGVTQTPRYLIKTRGQQVTLSCSPISGHRSVSWYQQTPGQGLQFLFEYFSETQRNKGNFPGRFSGRQFSNSRSEMNVSTLELGDSALYLCASSSTGAGNQETQYFGPGTRLLVL.

This clone was counted a single time. The gene calls are TRBV19 and TRBJ2-1, with TRBD2 matching over 9 bases. Germline CDR1 and CDR2: LNHDA and SQIVND (reference sequence). The CDR3 spans 15 residues. V shed 5 bases, J shed 1 base, and the junction held 3 bases outside the gene matches. The CDR3 region has the DNA TGTGCCAGTAGTCTAAGCGGGGGGTCCTACAATGAGCAGTTCTTC. This translates into CASSLSGGSYNEQFF.

The chain links TRBV2 to TRBJ1-4, with TRBD1 as a possible D gene (6 bases). The ends were cut back, 7 bases at V and 2 bases at J, with 8 bases in the middle. This CDR3 comprises 13 residues. Germline V CDR1 and CDR2: SNHLY, FYNNEI. CDR3 bases: TGTGCCAGCACAGGACAGACTAATGAAAAACTGTTTTTT. Protein: CASTGQTNEKLFF.

V gene TRBV18 combines with J gene TRBJ1-5, with D perhaps TRBD1 (5 bases). The CDR3 spans 15 residues. The germline V and J ends were trimmed by 3 bases and 0 bases, with 9 bases remaining between them. Germline CDR1 KGHSH, CDR2 LQKENI. CDR3 coding DNA: TGTGCCAGCTCACCTGACAGCCATAGCAATCAGCCCCAGCATTTT. Its protein is CASSPDSHSNQPQHF.

There are a few counts of this clone. This chain connects TRBV10-1 to TRBJ2-7; 13 bases are a match to TRBD2. The CDR3 is 15 amino acids. The V segment lost 4 bases and the J segment 2 bases; nucleotides outside the gene matches: 2. Germline V gives CDR1 WNHNN, CDR2 SYGVQD (reference sequence). CDR3 bases: TGCGCCAGCAGTGCTGGGACTAGCGGGGCCTACGAGCAGTACTTC. The encoded protein is CASSAGTSGAYEQYF.

The chain joins TRBV6-6 to TRBJ1-2, with 8 bases lining up with TRBD1. This CDR3 has 14 amino acids. V lost 5 bases, J lost 4 bases, and 6 bases stayed unmatched. Per the germline V gene, CDR1 is MNHNY and CDR2 is SVGAGI (reference sequence). The CDR3 region is CASSPQGARYGYTF. CDR3 nucleotides: TGTGCCAGCAGTCCCCAGGGGGCGCGCTATGGCTACACCTTC.